The present T cell receptor (beta chain) was sequenced within a study of STAT3 mutations in large granular lymphocyte leukemia. Concerning this clone: Its cognate antigen is unknown.

Method: immunoSEQ multiplex PCR; TCRdb's copy keeps in-frame clones and lacks some. This table holds 17,000 or so clones, 80% to 95% found once. V was pared by 5 bases and J by 16 bases, with 15 bases between. Germline V gene lookup returns CDR1 MNHEY and CDR2 SMNVEV (reference sequence). The CDR3 consists of 12 residues. Study-level points and caveats: Clonal expansion was inferred from samples taken at other timepoints. In T-cell large granular lymphocyte leukemia, about half of patients showed multiple immunodominant subclonotypes.

V and J are TRBV27 and TRBJ1-6; a weak D match, TRBD1 (5 bases). This receptor was obtained from a man aged 55 to 70 with T-cell large granular lymphocyte leukemia. Some clones in this sample may be carry-over from other donors' samples. Input material: peripheral blood mononuclear cells. CDR3: CASSTPTGALHF. CDR3 bases: TGTGCCAGCAGTACCCCTACCGGGGCTCTCCACTTT.